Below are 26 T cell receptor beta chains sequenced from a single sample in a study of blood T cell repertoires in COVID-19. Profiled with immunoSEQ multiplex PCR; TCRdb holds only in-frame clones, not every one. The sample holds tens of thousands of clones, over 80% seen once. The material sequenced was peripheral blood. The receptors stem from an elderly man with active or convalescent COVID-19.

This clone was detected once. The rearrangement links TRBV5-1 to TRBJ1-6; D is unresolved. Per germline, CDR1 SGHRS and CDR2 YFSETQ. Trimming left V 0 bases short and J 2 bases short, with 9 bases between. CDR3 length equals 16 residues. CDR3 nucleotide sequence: TGCGCCAGCAGCTTGGTCCCAATCCCCTATAATTCACCCCTCCACTTT. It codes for CASSLVPIPYNSPLHF. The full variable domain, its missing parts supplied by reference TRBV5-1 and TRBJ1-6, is KAGVTQTPRYLIKTRGQQVTLSCSPISGHRSVSWYQQTPGQGLQFLFEYFSETQRNKGNFPGRFSGRQFSNSRSEMNVSTLELGDSALYLCASSLVPIPYNSPLHFGNGTRLTVT.

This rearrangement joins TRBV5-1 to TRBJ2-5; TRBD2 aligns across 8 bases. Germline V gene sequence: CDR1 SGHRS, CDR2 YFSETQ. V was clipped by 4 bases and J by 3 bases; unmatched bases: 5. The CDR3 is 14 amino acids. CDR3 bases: TGCGCCAGCAGCGTCAATAGCGGGAAAGAGACCCAGTACTTC. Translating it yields CASSVNSGKETQYF.

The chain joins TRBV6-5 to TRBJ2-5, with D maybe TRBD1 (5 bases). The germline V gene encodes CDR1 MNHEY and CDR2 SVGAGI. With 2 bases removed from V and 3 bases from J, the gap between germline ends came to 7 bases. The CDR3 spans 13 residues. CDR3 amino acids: CASSYLREETQYF. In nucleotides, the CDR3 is TGTGCCAGCAGTTACCTCAGGGAAGAGACCCAGTACTTC.

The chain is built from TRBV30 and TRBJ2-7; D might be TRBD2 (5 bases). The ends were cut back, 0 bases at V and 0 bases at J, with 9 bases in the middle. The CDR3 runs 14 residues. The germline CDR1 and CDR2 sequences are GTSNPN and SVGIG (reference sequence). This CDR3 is CAWSVDGLSYEQYF. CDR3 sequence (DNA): TGTGCCTGGAGTGTAGATGGACTCTCCTACGAGCAGTACTTC.

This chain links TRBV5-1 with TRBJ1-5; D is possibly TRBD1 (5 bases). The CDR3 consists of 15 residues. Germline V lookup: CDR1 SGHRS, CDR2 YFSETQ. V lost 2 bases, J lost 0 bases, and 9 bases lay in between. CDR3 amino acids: CASSLGDSSNQPQHF. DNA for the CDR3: TGCGCCAGCAGCTTAGGGGATTCTAGCAATCAGCCCCAGCATTTT.

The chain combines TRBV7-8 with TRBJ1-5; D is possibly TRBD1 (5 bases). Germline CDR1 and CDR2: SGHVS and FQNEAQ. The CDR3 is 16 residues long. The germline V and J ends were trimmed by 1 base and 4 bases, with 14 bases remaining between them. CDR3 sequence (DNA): TGTGCCAGCAGCTTAGAGGCAGGGTCAAGAAATCAGCCCCAGCATTTT. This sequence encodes CASSLEAGSRNQPQHF.

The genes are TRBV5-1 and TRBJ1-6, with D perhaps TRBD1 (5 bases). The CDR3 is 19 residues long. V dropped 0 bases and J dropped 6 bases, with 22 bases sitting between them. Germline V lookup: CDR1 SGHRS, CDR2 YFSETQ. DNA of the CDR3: TGCGCCAGCAGCTTGGAGAACGAGATGGCCTTGACAGCTAATTCACCCCTCCACTTT. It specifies CASSLENEMALTANSPLHF.

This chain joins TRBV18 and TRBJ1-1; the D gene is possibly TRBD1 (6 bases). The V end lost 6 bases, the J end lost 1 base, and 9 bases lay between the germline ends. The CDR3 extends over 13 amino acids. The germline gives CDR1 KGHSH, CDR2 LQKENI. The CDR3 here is CASSRTENTEAFF. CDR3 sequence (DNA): TGTGCCAGCTCCAGGACAGAGAACACTGAAGCTTTCTTT.

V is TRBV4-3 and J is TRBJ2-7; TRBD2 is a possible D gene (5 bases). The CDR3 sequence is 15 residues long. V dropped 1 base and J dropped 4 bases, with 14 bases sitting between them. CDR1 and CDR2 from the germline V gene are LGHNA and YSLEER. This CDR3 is CASSQVDSAVYEQYF. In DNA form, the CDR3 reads TGCGCCAGCAGCCAAGTGGATAGCGCGGTATACGAGCAGTACTTC.

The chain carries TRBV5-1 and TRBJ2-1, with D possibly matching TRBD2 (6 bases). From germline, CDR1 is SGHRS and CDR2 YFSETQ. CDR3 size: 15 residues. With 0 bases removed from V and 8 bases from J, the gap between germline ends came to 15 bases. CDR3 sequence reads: CASSLVSAAGDEQFF. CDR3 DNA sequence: TGCGCCAGCAGCTTGGTGTCGGCAGCGGGCGATGAGCAGTTCTTC.

CDR3 nucleotide sequence: TGTGCCAGCAGCTTACGGGAGCTCATATTCTCTGGGGCCAACGTCCTGACTTTC. This codes for CASSLRELIFSGANVLTF. The chain carries TRBV7-9 and TRBJ2-6, with TRBD2 as a possible D gene (6 bases). The germline gives CDR1 SEHNR, CDR2 FQNEAQ (reference sequence). CDR3 size: 18 residues. V lost 2 bases and J lost 0, with 14 bases in between.

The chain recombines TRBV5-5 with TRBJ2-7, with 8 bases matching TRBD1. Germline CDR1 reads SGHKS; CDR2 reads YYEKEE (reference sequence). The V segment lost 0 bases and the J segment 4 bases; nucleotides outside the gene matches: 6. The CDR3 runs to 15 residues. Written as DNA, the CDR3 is TGTGCCAGCAGCTTGGAGGACAGGGTGGGGTACGAGCAGTACTTC. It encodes CASSLEDRVGYEQYF.

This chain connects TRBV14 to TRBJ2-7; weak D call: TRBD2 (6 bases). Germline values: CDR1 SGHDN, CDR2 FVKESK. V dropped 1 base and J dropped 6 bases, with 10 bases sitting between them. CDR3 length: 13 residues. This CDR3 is CASSQARGGEQYF. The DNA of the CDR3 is TGTGCCAGCAGCCAAGCTCGGGGAGGCGAGCAGTACTTC.

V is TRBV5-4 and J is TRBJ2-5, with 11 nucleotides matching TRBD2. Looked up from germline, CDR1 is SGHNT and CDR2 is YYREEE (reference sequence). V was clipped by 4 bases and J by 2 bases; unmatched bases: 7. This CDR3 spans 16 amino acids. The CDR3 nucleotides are TGTGCCAGCAGCACCAGACTAGCGGGAAGTCAAGAGACCCAGTACTTC. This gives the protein CASSTRLAGSQETQYF.

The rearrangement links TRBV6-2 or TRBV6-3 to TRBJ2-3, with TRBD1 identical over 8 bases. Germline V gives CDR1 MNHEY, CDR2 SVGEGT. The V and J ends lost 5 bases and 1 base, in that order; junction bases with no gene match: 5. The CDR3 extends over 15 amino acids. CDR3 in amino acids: CASSRDRGGTDTQYF. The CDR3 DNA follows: TGTGCCAGCAGTCGCGACAGGGGTGGCACAGATACGCAGTATTTT.

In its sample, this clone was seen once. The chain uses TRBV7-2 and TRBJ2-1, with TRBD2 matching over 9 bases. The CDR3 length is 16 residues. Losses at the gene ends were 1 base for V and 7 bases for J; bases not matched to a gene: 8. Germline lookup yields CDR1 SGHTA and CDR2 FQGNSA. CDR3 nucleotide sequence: TGTGCCAGCAGCTTAGGAGGGGGACTAGCACAGAATGAGCAGTTCTTC. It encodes CASSLGGGLAQNEQFF.

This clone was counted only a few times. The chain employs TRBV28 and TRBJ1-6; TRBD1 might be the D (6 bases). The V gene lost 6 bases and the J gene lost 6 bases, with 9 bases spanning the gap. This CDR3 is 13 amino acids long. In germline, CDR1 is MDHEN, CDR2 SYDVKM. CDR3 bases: TGTGCCAGCAGGTGGACAGCTAATTCACCCCTCCACTTT. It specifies CASRWTANSPLHF.

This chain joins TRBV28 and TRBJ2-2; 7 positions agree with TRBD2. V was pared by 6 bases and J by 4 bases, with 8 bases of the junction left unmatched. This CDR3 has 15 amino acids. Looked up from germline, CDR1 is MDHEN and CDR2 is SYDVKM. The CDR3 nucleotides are TGTGCCAGCAGGACTTGGGGGAGGGTCACCGGGGAGCTGTTTTTT. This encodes CASRTWGRVTGELFF.

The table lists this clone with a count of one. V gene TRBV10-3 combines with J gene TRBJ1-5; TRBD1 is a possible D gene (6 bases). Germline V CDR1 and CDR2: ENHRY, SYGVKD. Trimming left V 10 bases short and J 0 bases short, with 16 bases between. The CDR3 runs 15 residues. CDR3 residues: CASRSGGDSNQPQHF. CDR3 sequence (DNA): TGTGCCAGCAGGAGCGGGGGCGATAGCAATCAGCCCCAGCATTTT.

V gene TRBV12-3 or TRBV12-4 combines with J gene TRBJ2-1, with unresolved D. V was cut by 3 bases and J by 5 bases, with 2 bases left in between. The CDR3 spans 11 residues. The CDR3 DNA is TGTGCCAGCAGTTTTAACAATGAGCAGTTCTTC. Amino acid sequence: CASSFNNEQFF.

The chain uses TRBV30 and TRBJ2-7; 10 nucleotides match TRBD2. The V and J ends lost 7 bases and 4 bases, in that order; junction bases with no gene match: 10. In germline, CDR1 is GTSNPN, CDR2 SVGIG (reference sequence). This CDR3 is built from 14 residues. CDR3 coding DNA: TGTGCCTACGCAAAAGCGGGAGGGTTTTACGAGCAGTACTTC. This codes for CAYAKAGGFYEQYF. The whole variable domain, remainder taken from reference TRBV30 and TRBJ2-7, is SQTIHQWPATLVQPVGSPLSLECTVEGTSNPNLYWYRQAAGRGLQLLFYSVGIGQISSEVPQNLSASRPQDRQFILSSKKLLLSDSGFYLCAYAKAGGFYEQYFGPGTRLTVT.

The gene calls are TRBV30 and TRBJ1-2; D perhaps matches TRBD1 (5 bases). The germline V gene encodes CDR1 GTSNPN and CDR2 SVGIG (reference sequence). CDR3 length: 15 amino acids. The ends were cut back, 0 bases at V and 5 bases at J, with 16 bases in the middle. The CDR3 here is CAWSVRKTVVYGYTF. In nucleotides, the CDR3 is TGTGCCTGGAGTGTACGAAAGACAGTTGTTTATGGCTACACCTTC.

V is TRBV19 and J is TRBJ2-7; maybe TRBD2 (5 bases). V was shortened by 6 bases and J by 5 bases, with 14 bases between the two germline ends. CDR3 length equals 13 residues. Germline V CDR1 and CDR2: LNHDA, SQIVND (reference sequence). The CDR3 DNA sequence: TGTGCCAGTAGAGGCCCGGGGAAGGACGAGCAGTACTTC. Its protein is CASRGPGKDEQYF.

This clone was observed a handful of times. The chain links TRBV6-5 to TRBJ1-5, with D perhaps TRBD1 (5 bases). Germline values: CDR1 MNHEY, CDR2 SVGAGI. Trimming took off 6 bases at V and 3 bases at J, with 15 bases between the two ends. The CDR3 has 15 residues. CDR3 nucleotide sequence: TGTGCCAGCAGATTTACGGCGGGGGACAATCAGCCCCAGCATTTT. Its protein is CASRFTAGDNQPQHF.

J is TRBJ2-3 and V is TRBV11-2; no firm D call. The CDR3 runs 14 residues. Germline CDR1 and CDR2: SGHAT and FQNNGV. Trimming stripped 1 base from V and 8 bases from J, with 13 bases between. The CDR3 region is CASSLVRHGGTQYF. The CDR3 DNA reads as TGTGCCAGCAGCTTAGTTAGACATGGTGGTACGCAGTATTTT.

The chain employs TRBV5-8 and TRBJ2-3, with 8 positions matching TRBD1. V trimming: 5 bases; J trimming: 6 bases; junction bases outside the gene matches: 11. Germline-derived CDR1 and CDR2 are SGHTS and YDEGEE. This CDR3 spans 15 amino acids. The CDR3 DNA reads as TGTGCCAGCAGGCGAACAGGGGGGACCGGCGATACGCAGTATTTT. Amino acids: CASRRTGGTGDTQYF.